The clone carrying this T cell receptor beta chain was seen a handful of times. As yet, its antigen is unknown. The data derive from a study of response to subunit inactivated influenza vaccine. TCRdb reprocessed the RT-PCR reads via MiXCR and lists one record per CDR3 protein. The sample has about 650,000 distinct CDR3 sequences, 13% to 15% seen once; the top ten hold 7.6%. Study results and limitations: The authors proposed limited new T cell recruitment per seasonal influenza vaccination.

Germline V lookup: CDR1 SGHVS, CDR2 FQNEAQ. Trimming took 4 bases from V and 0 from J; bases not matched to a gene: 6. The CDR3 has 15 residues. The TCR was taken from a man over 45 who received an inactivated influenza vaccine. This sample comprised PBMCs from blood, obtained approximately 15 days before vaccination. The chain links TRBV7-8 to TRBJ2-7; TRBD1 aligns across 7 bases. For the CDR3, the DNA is TGTGCCAGCAGCTCCCGGACAGGTCCCTCCTACGAGCAGTACTTC. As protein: CASSSRTGPSYEQYF. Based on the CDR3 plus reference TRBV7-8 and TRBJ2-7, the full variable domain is GAGVSQSPRYKVAKRGQDVALRCDPISGHVSLFWYQQALGQGPEFLTYFQNEAQLDKSGLPSDRFFAERPEGSVSTLKIQRTQQEDSAVYLCASSSRTGPSYEQYFGPGTRLTVT.